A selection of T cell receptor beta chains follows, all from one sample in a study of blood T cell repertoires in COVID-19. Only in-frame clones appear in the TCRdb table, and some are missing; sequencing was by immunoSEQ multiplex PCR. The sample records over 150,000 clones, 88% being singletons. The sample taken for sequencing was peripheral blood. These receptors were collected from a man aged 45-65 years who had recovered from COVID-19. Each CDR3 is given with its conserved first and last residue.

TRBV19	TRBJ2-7	CASSSGSVSYEQYF
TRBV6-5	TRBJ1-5	CASSSGTPSNQPQHF
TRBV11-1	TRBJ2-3	CASSSWTSVDTQYF
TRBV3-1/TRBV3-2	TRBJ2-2	CASSQGGFGTGELFF
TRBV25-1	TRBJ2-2	CASSEWGQNTGELFF
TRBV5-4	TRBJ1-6	CASSLVKGSNSPLHF
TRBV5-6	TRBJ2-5	CASSPGQQETQYF
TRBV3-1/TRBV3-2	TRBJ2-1	CASSRLGGRAGYNEQFF
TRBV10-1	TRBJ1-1	CASSEFRTGMNTEAFF
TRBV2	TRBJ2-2	CASKEGEGTGELFF
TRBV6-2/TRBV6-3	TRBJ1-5	CASSPPGQPQHF
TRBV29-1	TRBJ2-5	CSVEDLAGQETQYF
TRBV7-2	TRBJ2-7	CASSLRLPLSSYEQYF
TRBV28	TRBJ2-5	CASRGQVQETQYF
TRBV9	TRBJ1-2	CASSVATGNNYGYTF
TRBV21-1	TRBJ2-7	CASSKEWDFAYEQYF
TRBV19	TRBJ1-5	CASSITGTGHSNQPQHF
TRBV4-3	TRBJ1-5	CASSQEYNQPQHF
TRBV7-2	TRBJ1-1	CASSLVGRNTEAFF
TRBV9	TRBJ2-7	CASSPEAGGPSYEQYF
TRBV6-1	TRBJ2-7	CASSEGEDRGDEQYF
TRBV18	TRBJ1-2	CASSPLGQGKGGYTF
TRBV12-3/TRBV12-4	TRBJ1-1	CASSFVGTTEAFF
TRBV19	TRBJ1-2	CASRRSGGGYTF
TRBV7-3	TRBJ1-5	CASSFSDQPQHF
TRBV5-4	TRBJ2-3	CASSFPGILSTDTQYF
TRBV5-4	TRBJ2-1	CASSLQGASYNEQFF
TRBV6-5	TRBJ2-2	CASRPPRGNDGELFF
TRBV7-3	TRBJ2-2	CASSLDAYRGGELFF
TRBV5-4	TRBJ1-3	CASSLAVPSSGNTIYF
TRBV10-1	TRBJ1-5	CASSQGGNQPQHF
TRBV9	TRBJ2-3	CASSVVGGKSTDTQYF
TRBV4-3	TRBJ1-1	CASSQGTGLAWDTEAFF
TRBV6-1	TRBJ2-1	CASSDGRTLSPRQFF
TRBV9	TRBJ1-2	CASSVDTVNYGYTF
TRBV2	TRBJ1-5	CASSDGGGNQPQHF
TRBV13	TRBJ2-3	CASSKRQAQGPDTQYF
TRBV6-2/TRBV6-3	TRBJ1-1	CASSYSGAALNTEAFF
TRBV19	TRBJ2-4	CASSIVIGQGGKNIQYF
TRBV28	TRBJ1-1	CASSLWRTGGGGEAFF
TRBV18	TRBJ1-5	CASSPQDSNQPQHF